The clone carrying this T cell receptor beta chain was seen more than once but under ten times. Its antigen remains unknown. CD8 T cells were positively selected from what remained after CD4 positive selection. Cells stained for CD3, CD4, CD8, CD45RA and CD27 were sorted into four subsets. The beta constant-region primer was an equimolar mix of two oligonucleotides covering TRBC1 and TRBC2. The ligated cDNA underwent four PCR rounds using SP2 and nested alpha and beta constant-region primers. TCRdb re-derived calls from the UMI-ligation and nested PCR reads in MiXCR, one entry per CDR3 protein. The sample lists 85,000 to 130,000 distinct CDR3 sequences, approximately 14% occurring once. These data originate in a study of naive and memory T cell subsets. Findings and limits, study-wide: A few larger clonotypes appeared in naive repertoires, especially CD8, possibly memory cells re-expressing CD45RA. In naive cells, over 90% of TCR sequences were seen only once.

Germline V gives CDR1 MNHEY, CDR2 SVGEGT. The CDR3 length is 15 residues. V lost 2 bases to trimming and J lost 4 bases, with 13 bases between them. The sequencing input was naive CD8+ T cells from blood. This sequence was found in a human donor in good health. The V call is TRBV6-2 or TRBV6-3, the J call TRBJ2-3; the D gene is possibly TRBD2 (5 bases). The CDR3 reads CASSYGGRPADTQYF. CDR3 coding DNA: TGTGCCAGCAGTTACGGAGGCCGACCAGCAGATACGCAGTATTTT.